Included here is one TCR beta chain sequence, with context. This record comes from a study of blood T cell repertoires in COVID-19. Overall study context: Samples came from the United States, Italy and Spain, spanning acute and convalescent COVID-19. PBMCs, B-cell-depleted T cells, or T cells were the source of the cDNA or gDNA that made up the material.

The repertoire was sequenced with immunoSEQ multiplex PCR; TCRdb's copy has only in-frame clones and lacks some. The sample lists about 670,000 clones; just under 90% were seen once. The sample taken for sequencing was peripheral blood. This sequence was found in a young woman with acute or convalescent COVID-19.

In nucleotides, the CDR3 is TGTGCCAGCAGTGGCTGGGACAGGTCCACAGATACGCAGTATTTT. Amino acids: CASSGWDRSTDTQYF. The V and J genes are TRBV6-2 or TRBV6-3 and TRBJ2-3, with 8 bases matching TRBD1. The CDR3 is 15 residues long. V was pared by 5 bases and J by 2 bases, with 6 bases of the junction left unmatched. Per germline, CDR1 MNHEY and CDR2 SVGEGT.